This T cell receptor (beta chain) was retrieved from a study of cytomegalovirus exposure and HLA in healthy donors. Vbeta (60) and Jbeta (13) primers were used in the PCR. Measured with immunoSEQ multiplex PCR; TCRdb has only the in-frame clones, and not every one. The sample lists about 95,000 clones; about 77% were seen once. The material sequenced was PBMCs. This TCR came from a woman aged 40-49 years in good health and CMV-seronegative.

The chain's CDR3 is CASSLGGSYTEAFF. The CDR3 DNA follows: TGCGCCAGCAGCTTAGGAGGTTCGTACACTGAAGCTTTCTTT. V is TRBV5-1 and J is TRBJ1-1; D unresolved. The V and J ends lost 2 bases and 3 bases respectively, with 11 bases between them. The CDR3 runs 14 residues. CDR1 is SGHRS and CDR2 is YFSETQ in the germline V gene.